This T cell receptor (beta chain) was observed in a study of T cell responses to AZD1222 COVID-19 vaccine. Across the study: Combined were second doses at about 4 or about 12 weeks. General study findings and limits: None of the repertoires were sampled until the peak T cell response had passed. Among AZD1222 vaccinees, only six were seropositive at baseline. Breadth and depth of Spike-specific TCRs rose after two AZD1222 doses.

This clone turned up a few times. The antigen is not known. CDR1 is SGDLS and CDR2 is YYNGEE in the germline V gene. The CDR3 contains 14 residues. The V segment lost 4 bases and the J segment 0 bases; nucleotides outside the gene matches: 1. Some clones are missing from TCRdb's copy, which holds only in-frame ones; the method was immunoSEQ multiplex PCR. The sample lists more than 75,000 clones; around 89% were seen once. The J gene is TRBJ2-3, the V gene TRBV9; 8 nucleotides match TRBD1. This clonotype was obtained from an adult in good health. Source: peripheral blood, taken on day 0 of AZD1222 vaccination. CDR3 coding DNA: TGTGCCAGCAGCCGGACAGGGAGCACAGATACGCAGTATTTT. This translates into CASSRTGSTDTQYF.